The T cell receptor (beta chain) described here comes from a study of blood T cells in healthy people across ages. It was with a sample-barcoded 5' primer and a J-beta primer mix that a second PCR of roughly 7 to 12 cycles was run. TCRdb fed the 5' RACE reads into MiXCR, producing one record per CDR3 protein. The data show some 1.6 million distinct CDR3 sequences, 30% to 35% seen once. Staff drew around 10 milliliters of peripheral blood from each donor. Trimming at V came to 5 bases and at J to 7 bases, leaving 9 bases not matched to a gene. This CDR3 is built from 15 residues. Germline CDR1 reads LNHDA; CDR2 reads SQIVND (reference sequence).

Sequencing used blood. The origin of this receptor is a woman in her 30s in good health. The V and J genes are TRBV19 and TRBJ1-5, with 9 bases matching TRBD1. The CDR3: CASSPTTGTGQPQHF. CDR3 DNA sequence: TGTGCCAGTAGTCCAACTACAGGGACAGGGCAGCCCCAGCATTTT.